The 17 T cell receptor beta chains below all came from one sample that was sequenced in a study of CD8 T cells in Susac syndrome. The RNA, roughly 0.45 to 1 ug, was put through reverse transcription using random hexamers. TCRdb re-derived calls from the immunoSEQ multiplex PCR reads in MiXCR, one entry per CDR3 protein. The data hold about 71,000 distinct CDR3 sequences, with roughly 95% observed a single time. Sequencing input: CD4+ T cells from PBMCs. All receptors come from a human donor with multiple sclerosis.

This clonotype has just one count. CDR3 coding DNA: TGTGCCAGCAGCGCTAGAGCGGGGTCCTTTAGCCTCCACTTT. As protein: CASSARAGSFSLHF. The gene calls are TRBV12-3 or TRBV12-4 and TRBJ1-6, with D unclear. The V end was cut by 6 bases, the J end by 15 bases, with 21 bases between. This CDR3 has 14 amino acids.

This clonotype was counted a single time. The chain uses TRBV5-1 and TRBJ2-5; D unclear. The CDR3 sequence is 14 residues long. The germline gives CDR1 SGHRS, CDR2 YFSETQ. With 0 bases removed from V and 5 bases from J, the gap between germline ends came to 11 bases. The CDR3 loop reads CASSLEAPRETQYF. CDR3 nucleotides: TGCGCCAGCAGCTTGGAGGCGCCGCGGGAGACCCAGTACTTC.

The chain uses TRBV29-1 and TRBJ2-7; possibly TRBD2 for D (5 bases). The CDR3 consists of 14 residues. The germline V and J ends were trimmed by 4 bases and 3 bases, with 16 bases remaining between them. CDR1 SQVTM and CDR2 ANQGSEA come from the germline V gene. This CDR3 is CSVGGGSTGYEQYF. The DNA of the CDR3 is TGCAGCGTTGGTGGCGGGTCGACGGGCTACGAGCAGTACTTC.

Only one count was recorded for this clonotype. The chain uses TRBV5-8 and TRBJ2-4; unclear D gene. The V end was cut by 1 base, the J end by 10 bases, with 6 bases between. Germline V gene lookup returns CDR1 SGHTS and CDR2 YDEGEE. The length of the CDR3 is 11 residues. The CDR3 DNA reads TGTGCCAGCAGCTTGATGCCGATTCAGTACTTC. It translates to CASSLMPIQYF.

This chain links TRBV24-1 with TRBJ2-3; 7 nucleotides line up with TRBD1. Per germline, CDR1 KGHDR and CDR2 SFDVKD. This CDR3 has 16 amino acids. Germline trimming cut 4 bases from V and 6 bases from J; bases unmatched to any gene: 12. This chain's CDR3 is CATSEKTGPSGDTQYF. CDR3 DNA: TGTGCCACCAGTGAAAAGACAGGGCCCTCCGGGGATACGCAGTATTTT.

CDR3 sequence reads: CSAPRTGWETQYF. Here the CDR3 DNA reads TGCAGTGCTCCACGGACAGGGTGGGAGACCCAGTACTTC. This chain connects TRBV20-1 to TRBJ2-5; 8 nucleotides align to TRBD1. The CDR3 is 13 amino acids. The ends lost 5 bases at V and 5 bases at J; junction bases unmatched: 7. The germline V gene encodes CDR1 DFQATT and CDR2 SNEGSKA (reference sequence).

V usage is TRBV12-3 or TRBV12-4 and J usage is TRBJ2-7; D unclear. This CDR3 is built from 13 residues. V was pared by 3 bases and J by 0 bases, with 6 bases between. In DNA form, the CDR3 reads TGTGCCAGCAGTTTCGTTAGCTCCTACGAGCAGTACTTC. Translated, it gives CASSFVSSYEQYF.

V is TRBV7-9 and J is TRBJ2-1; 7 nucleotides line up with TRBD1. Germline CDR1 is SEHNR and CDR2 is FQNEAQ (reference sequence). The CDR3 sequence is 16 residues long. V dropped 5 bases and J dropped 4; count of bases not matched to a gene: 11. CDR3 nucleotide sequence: TGTGCCAGCAGCCGACCAACAGGGGCGGAATACAATGAGCAGTTCTTC. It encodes CASSRPTGAEYNEQFF.

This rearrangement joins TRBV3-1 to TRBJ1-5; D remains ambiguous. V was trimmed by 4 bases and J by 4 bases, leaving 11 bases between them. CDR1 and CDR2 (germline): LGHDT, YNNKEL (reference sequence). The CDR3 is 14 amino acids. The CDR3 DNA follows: TGTGCCAGCAGCCCCCAGTTAAGTAATCAGCCCCAGCATTTT. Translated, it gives CASSPQLSNQPQHF.

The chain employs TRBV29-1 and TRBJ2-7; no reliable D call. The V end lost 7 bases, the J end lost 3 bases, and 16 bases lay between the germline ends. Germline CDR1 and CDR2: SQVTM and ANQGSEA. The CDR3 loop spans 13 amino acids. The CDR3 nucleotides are TGCAGCGCCCTACTGGTCAGTGGCTACGAGCAGTACTTC. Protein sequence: CSALLVSGYEQYF.

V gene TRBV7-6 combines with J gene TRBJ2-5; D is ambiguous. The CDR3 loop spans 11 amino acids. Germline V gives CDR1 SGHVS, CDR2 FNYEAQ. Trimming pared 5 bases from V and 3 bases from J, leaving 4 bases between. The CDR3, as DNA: TGTGCCAGCAGCAAGGAAGAGACCCAGTACTTC. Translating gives CASSKEETQYF.

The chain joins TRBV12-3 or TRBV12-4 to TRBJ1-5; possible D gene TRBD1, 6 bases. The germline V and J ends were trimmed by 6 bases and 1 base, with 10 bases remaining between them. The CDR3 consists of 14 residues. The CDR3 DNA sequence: TGTGCCAGCAGCCAGAGGGGGAGCAATCAGCCCCAGCATTTT. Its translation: CASSQRGSNQPQHF.

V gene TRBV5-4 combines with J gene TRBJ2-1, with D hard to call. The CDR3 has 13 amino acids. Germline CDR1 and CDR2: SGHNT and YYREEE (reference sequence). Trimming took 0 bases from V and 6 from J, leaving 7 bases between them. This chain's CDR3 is CASSLVSINEQFF. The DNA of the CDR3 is TGTGCCAGCAGCTTGGTCTCAATCAATGAGCAGTTCTTC.

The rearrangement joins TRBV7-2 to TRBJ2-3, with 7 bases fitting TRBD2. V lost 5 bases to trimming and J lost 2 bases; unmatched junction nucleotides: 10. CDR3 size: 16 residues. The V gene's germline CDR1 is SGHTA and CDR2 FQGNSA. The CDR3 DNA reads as TGTGCCAGCAGCCTTAAATTCCAGCGGGACACAGATACGCAGTATTTT. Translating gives CASSLKFQRDTDTQYF.

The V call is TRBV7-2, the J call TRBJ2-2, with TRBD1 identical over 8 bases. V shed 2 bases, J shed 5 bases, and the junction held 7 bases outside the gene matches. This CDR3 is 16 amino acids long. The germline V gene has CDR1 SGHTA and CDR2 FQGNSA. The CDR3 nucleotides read TGTGCCAGCAGCTTACGCCGGACAGGGATAACCGGGGAGCTGTTTTTT. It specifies CASSLRRTGITGELFF.

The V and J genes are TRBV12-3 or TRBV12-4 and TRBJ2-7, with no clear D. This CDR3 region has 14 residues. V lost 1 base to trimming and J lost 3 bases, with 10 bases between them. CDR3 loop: CASSLDAVSYEQYF. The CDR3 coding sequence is TGTGCCAGCAGTTTAGACGCGGTTAGCTACGAGCAGTACTTC.

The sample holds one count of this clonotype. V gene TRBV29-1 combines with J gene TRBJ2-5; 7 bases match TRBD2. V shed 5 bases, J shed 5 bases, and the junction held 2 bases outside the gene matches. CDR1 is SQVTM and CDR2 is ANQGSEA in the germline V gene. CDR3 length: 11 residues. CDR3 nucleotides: TGCAGCGTTCTGGGAGGGGAGACCCAGTACTTC. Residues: CSVLGGETQYF.